The clone carrying this T cell receptor beta chain was picked up a small number of times. The sample comes from a study of blood T cell repertoires in COVID-19. Libraries were prepared by immunoSEQ multiplex PCR; TCRdb keeps only in-frame clonotypes and omits some of them. The table lists hundreds of thousands of clones, nearly 90% of them singletons. This CDR3 spans 13 amino acids. Germline V gene sequence: CDR1 WNHNN, CDR2 SYGVQD (reference sequence). The germline V and J ends were trimmed by 8 bases and 6 bases, with 16 bases remaining between them. Material: PBMCs or T cells enriched from blood (not recorded which). The chain combines TRBV10-1 with TRBJ1-2, with a possible D match to TRBD1 (5 bases). The clonotype comes from a woman aged 18-29 years with acute COVID-19. The CDR3 DNA reads as TGCGCCAGCGGGGATGACAGCACAAATGGCTACACCTTC. It translates to CASGDDSTNGYTF.